This section outlines one T cell receptor beta chain sequence together with its context. Its antigen is unidentified. This CDR3 is 14 amino acids long. V was cut by 6 bases and J by 1 base, with 12 bases left in between. Germline V CDR1 and CDR2: SGHRS, YFSETQ. Sequencing targeted expressed TCRB transcripts, as all isolated RNA had been reverse transcribed. Sequencing used immunoSEQ multiplex PCR; TCRdb keeps in-frame clones, though not all of them. The sample has 150,000 to 170,000 clones, around a tenth seen once. The data originate from a study of beta chain features in type 1 diabetes. Via CD45RO/CCR7/CD25/CD127/CD95/CD27, cells of the CD4+ naive, central memory, regulatory and stem cell-like memory subsets were sorted. Each population that was sorted was more than 98% pure. Study-wide findings and caveats: A closer apparent resemblance between naive, central memory and Treg TCRB repertoires was seen in patients than in healthy donors. VDJ junctions from type 1 diabetes patients carried fewer insertions and larger deletions. Shortening that was moderate but significant affected the TCRB CDR3s of Type 1 diabetes patients in all four CD4+ subsets.

The rearrangement joins TRBV5-1 to TRBJ2-3, with a tentative D call TRBD2 (6 bases). The clonotype was recovered from a man under 40 with type 1 diabetes. Sequenced input: central memory CD4+ T cells from blood. This CDR3 reads CASTRLVGTDTQYF. CDR3 nucleotide sequence: TGCGCCAGCACCAGACTAGTTGGCACAGATACGCAGTATTTT.